The following is a TCR beta chain sequence with its context. The sample belongs to a study of blood T cell repertoires in COVID-19. Trimming removed 1 base from V and 9 bases from J, with 4 bases in between. Germline CDR1 reads DFQATT; CDR2 reads SNEGSKA (reference sequence). The CDR3 length is 10 residues. Repertoires were generated with immunoSEQ multiplex PCR, while TCRdb's copy carries only in-frame clones and drops some. The top ten hold over 0.75% of the sample, which has 200,000 to 250,000 clones, roughly nine tenths seen once. Material: peripheral blood. This rearrangement joins TRBV20-1 to TRBJ2-1; no reliable D call. The TCR sequence derives from a man between 60 and 75 years old with COVID-19, enrolled during active disease. The CDR3 region has the DNA TGCAGTGCTAGAGCGTCTGAGCAGTTCTTC. Its protein is CSARASEQFF.